These 30 T cell receptor beta chains came from one sample sequenced in a study of CXCR3-negative and CXCR3-positive naive CD8 T cells. It was by 5' RACE with UMI labels that the TRB cDNA libraries were prepared. TCRdb re-analyzed the 5' RACE reads; it lists each CDR3 protein once, without DNA. This table holds some 8,200 distinct CDR3 sequences. Sample: naive CXCR3- CD8+ T cells from blood. Subset: CD45RO-CCR7+CD27+CD95- naive CD8+ T cells lacking CXCR3 (TNR3-). These receptors all come from a human donor in good health. Some clones in this sample may be carry-over from other donors' samples.

The J gene is TRBJ2-7, the V gene TRBV28. Germline V gives CDR1 MDHEN, CDR2 SYDVKM. The CDR3 runs 13 residues. The CDR3: CASSFGRSYEQYF.

Measured by frequency, this clonotype is medium-sized. This chain connects TRBV7-2 to TRBJ2-3; TCRdb's D call, TRBD2, is unchecked because there is no DNA. Per germline, CDR1 SGHTA and CDR2 FQGNSA. CDR3 length: 18 amino acids. Here the CDR3 reads CASSLVSSSGRSTDTQYF.

This clonotype is classed as medium-sized by frequency. The chain employs TRBV29-1 and TRBJ1-1. The CDR3 consists of 15 residues. CDR1 is SQVTM and CDR2 is ANQGSEA in the germline V gene. This CDR3 is CSVAGTMGGNTEAFF.

The gene calls are TRBV29-1 and TRBJ2-5; TCRdb designates TRBD1, a call that cannot be tested without DNA. The CDR3 runs 14 residues. Looked up from germline, CDR1 is SQVTM and CDR2 is ANQGSEA. The CDR3 loop is CSVEDPGGQETQYF.

The chain recombines TRBV29-1 with TRBJ2-5; TCRdb lists TRBD1, though no DNA is available to test this call. CDR1 is SQVTM, CDR2 ANQGSEA, per germline. The length of the CDR3 is 14 residues. The CDR3 protein is CSVEIRRGQETQYF.

CDR3 loop: CSGGVEAGVLAGANVLTF. V usage is TRBV29-1 and J usage is TRBJ2-6; TCRdb's D call of TRBD1 is untestable without DNA. Germline V gene sequence: CDR1 SQVTM, CDR2 ANQGSEA. CDR3 length: 18 residues.

This clonotype is deemed medium-sized by its frequency. This chain joins TRBV29-1 and TRBJ2-5. This CDR3 is built from 14 residues. Germline V CDR1 and CDR2: SQVTM, ANQGSEA. This chain's CDR3 is CSVEDLTALKTQYF. The full variable domain, in which reference TRBV29-1 and TRBJ2-5 provide the parts outside the CDR3, is SAVISQKPSRDICQRGTSLTIQCQVDSQVTMMFWYRQQPGQSLTLIATANQGSEATYESGFVIDKFPISRPNLTFSTLTVSNMSPEDSSIYLCSVEDLTALKTQYFGPGTRLLVL.

This clonotype is labeled medium-sized based on frequency. The rearrangement uses TRBV29-1 and TRBJ1-4; the TRBD1 assignment by TCRdb is unverifiable without DNA. CDR1 SQVTM and CDR2 ANQGSEA come from the germline V gene. CDR3 size: 14 residues. The CDR3 region is CSVEGDREDEKLFF. The complete variable domain, with remaining parts taken from reference TRBV29-1 and TRBJ1-4, reads SAVISQKPSRDICQRGTSLTIQCQVDSQVTMMFWYRQQPGQSLTLIATANQGSEATYESGFVIDKFPISRPNLTFSTLTVSNMSPEDSSIYLCSVEGDREDEKLFFGSGTQLSVL.

The J gene is TRBJ2-3, the V gene TRBV6-5. In germline, CDR1 is MNHEY, CDR2 SVGAGI. This CDR3 has 11 residues. The CDR3 here is CASWHTDTQYF.

According to its frequency, this clonotype is medium-sized. V and J are TRBV18 and TRBJ1-2; TCRdb returns TRBD1, unconfirmable since there is no DNA. Germline CDR1 KGHSH, CDR2 LQKENI. The length of the CDR3 is 16 residues. CDR3 protein: CASSPSVEGRGYGYTF.

V is TRBV2 and J is TRBJ2-7. CDR3 length: 12 residues. From germline, CDR1 is SNHLY and CDR2 FYNNEI. The CDR3: CASSVKGTEQYF.

Frequency places this clonotype as medium-sized (0.01 to 0.1%). This chain uses TRBV29-1 with TRBJ2-1; the D call from TCRdb, TRBD2, cannot be confirmed without DNA. Germline loops: CDR1 SQVTM, CDR2 ANQGSEA. There are 11 residues in the CDR3. The CDR3 here is CSVGLYNEQFF.

This clonotype is labeled medium-sized based on frequency. The J gene is TRBJ2-4, the V gene TRBV27. The CDR3 sequence is 14 residues long. Looked up from germline, CDR1 is MNHEY and CDR2 is SMNVEV (reference sequence). This CDR3 is CASSSGLAKNIQYF.

The chain uses TRBV20-1 and TRBJ2-7; TCRdb proposes TRBD1, but this gene call is untestable without DNA. The germline V gene has CDR1 DFQATT and CDR2 SNEGSKA (reference sequence). CDR3 size: 13 residues. The CDR3 sequence is CSARRRDSYEQYF.

The CDR3 is CASSEALRADSAHSYEQYF. V is TRBV6-1 and J is TRBJ2-7; with no DNA, the TCRdb D assignment of TRBD1 cannot be verified. Per germline, CDR1 MNHNS and CDR2 SASEGT. This CDR3 spans 19 amino acids.

V usage is TRBV20-1 and J usage is TRBJ2-1; TCRdb's assignment of TRBD2 cannot be checked, as there is no DNA. Germline V lookup: CDR1 DFQATT, CDR2 SNEGSKA (reference sequence). The CDR3 extends over 15 amino acids. The CDR3 loop reads CSADPAVGSYNEQFF.

This clonotype is medium-sized by frequency. The chain recombines TRBV15 with TRBJ2-5. Germline lookup yields CDR1 LNHNV and CDR2 YYDKDF (reference sequence). The CDR3 runs to 16 residues. CDR3 loop: CATSRGVVVEQETQYF.

This clonotype is labeled medium-sized (0.01 to 0.1%) based on frequency. This chain joins TRBV21-1 and TRBJ2-1; TCRdb designates TRBD1, a call that cannot be tested without DNA. TRBV21-1 is a known pseudogene. The CDR3 has 22 amino acids. The CDR3 spells CASSNWLRRDRVLWVANNEQFF.

J is TRBJ2-1 and V is TRBV19; TCRdb designates TRBD2, a call that cannot be tested without DNA. This CDR3 region has 15 residues. Germline CDR1 reads LNHDA; CDR2 reads SQIVND (reference sequence). The CDR3 sequence: CASRQREATYNEQFF.

The CDR3 reads CASLGGPTNGYTF. The rearrangement joins TRBV19 to TRBJ1-2. Germline CDR1 and CDR2: LNHDA and SQIVND (reference sequence). This CDR3 spans 13 amino acids.

The V and J genes are TRBV11-2 and TRBJ1-1; the TCRdb D gene call, TRBD1, has no DNA to confirm it. Germline V gives CDR1 SGHAT, CDR2 FQNNGV. The CDR3 sequence is 17 residues long. CDR3 residues: CASSTWTGGRLVTEAFF. Based on the CDR3 plus reference TRBV11-2 and TRBJ1-1, the full variable domain is EAGVAQSPRYKIIEKRQSVAFWCNPISGHATLYWYQQILGQGPKLLIQFQNNGVVDDSQLPKDRFSAERLKGVDSTLKIQPAKLEDSAVYLCASSTWTGGRLVTEAFFGQGTRLTVV.

This clonotype shows up as medium-sized by frequency. The rearrangement uses TRBV12-3 or TRBV12-4 and TRBJ2-5; TCRdb designates TRBD1, a call that cannot be tested without DNA. CDR3 size: 15 residues. This CDR3 is CASSSGQGWGETQYF.

Judged by frequency, this clonotype is medium-sized. The chain couples TRBV27 to TRBJ1-2; TCRdb's D call of TRBD1 is untestable without DNA. The germline V gene has CDR1 MNHEY and CDR2 SMNVEV (reference sequence). This CDR3 contains 13 residues. The CDR3 spells CASSSRGDYGYTF.

The chain recombines TRBV2 with TRBJ2-3. In germline, CDR1 is SNHLY, CDR2 FYNNEI. The CDR3 contains 14 residues. The CDR3 loop is CASNGPPTANTQYF.

V is TRBV11-2 and J is TRBJ1-1. Germline V CDR1 and CDR2: SGHAT, FQNNGV. This CDR3 has 12 amino acids. This chain's CDR3 is CASSLEQAEAFF.

Measured by frequency, this clonotype is medium-sized. The chain employs TRBV20-1 and TRBJ2-2. The CDR3 spans 13 residues. Germline loops: CDR1 DFQATT, CDR2 SNEGSKA (reference sequence). The CDR3 loop reads CSARRVNTGELFF.

This chain uses TRBV6-6 with TRBJ1-1; there is no DNA to check the TCRdb D call of TRBD1. Germline V gene sequence: CDR1 MNHNY, CDR2 SVGAGI (reference sequence). This CDR3 contains 13 residues. CDR3 in amino acids: CASSSTGDTEAFF.

This clonotype is identified as medium-sized from frequency. The J gene is TRBJ2-2, the V gene TRBV29-1; TCRdb reports TRBD1, a call that lacks DNA to check it against. Looked up from germline, CDR1 is SQVTM and CDR2 is ANQGSEA. This CDR3 spans 18 amino acids. CDR3 protein: CSVEVPDRAISNTGELFF.

This clonotype shows up as medium-sized by frequency. This sequence joins TRBV25-1 and TRBJ1-4; absent DNA, TCRdb's TRBD1 call cannot be checked. The CDR3 covers 13 residues. Germline CDR1 reads MGHDK; CDR2 reads SYGVNS. CDR3 in amino acids: CASSELGGKRVFF.

The chain recombines TRBV9 with TRBJ2-1. Per germline, CDR1 SGDLS and CDR2 YYNGEE. The length of the CDR3 is 13 residues. CDR3 sequence: CASSVDRPNEQFF.